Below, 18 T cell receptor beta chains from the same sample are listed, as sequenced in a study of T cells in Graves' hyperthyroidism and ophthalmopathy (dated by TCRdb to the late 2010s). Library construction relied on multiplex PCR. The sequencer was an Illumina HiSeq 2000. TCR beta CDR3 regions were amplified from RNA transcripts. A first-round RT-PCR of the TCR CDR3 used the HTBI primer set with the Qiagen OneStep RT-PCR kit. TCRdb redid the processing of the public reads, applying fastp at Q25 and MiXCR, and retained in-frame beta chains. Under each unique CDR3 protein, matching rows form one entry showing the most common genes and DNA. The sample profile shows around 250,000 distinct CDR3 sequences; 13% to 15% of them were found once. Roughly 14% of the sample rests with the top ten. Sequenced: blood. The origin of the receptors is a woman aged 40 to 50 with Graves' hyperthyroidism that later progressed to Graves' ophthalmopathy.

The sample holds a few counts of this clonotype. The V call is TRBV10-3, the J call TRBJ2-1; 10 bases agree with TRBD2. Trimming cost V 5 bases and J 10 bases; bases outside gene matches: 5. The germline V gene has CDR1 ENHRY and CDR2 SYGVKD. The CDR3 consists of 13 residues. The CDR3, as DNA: TGTGCCATCAGTAAGCGGGAGGGCCAGGAGCAGTTCTTC. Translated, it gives CAISKREGQEQFF.

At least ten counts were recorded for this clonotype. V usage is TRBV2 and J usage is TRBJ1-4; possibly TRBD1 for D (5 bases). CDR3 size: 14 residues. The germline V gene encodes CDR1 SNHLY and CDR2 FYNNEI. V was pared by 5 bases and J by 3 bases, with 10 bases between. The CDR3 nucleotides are TGTGCCAGCAGTTCCAGGGTCCCTAATGAAAAACTGTTTTTT. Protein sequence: CASSSRVPNEKLFF.

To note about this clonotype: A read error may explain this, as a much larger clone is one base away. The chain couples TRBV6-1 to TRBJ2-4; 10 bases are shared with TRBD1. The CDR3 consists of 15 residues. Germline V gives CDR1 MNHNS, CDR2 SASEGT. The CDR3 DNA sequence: TGTGCCAGCATCGCACCTGGGACAGGGGCAAACATTCGGTACTTC. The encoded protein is CASIAPGTGANIRYF.

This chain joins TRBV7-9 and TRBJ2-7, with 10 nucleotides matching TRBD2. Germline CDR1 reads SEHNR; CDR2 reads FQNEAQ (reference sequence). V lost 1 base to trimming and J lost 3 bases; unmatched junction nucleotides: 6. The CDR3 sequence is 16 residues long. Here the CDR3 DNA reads TGTGCCAGCAGCTTAGACCAACTAGCGGGGAGCTACGAGCAGTACTTC. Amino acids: CASSLDQLAGSYEQYF.

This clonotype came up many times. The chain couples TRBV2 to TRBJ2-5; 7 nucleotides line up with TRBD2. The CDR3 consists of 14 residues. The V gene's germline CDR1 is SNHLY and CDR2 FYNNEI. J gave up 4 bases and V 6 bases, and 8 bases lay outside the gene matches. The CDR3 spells CASRRFGGRETQYF. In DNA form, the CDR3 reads TGTGCCAGCAGAAGGTTCGGGGGGAGAGAGACCCAGTACTTC.

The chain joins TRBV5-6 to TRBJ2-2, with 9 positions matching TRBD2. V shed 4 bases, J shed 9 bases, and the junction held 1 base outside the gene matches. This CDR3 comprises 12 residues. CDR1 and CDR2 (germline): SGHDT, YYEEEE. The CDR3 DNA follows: TGTGCCAGCAGCGGACTAGCGCGGGAGCTGTTTTTT. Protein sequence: CASSGLARELFF.

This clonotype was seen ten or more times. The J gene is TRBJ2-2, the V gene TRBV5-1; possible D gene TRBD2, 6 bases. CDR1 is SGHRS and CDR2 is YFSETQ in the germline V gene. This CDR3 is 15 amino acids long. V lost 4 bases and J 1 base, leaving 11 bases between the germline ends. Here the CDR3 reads CASSGGNLNTGELFF. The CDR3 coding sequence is TGCGCCAGCAGCGGCGGGAATTTGAACACCGGGGAGCTGTTTTTT.

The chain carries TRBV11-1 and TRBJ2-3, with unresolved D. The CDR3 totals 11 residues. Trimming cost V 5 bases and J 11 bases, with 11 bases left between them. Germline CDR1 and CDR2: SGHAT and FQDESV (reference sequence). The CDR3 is CASSPSVGQYF. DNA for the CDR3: TGTGCCAGCAGCCCCTCTGTGGGGCAGTATTTT.

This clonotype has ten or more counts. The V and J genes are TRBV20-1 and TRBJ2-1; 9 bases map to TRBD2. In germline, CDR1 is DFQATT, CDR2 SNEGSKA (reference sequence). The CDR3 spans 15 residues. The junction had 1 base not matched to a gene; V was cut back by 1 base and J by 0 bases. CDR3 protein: CSARGAGGSYNEQFF. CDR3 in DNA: TGCAGTGCTAGAGGAGCGGGGGGCTCCTACAATGAGCAGTTCTTC.

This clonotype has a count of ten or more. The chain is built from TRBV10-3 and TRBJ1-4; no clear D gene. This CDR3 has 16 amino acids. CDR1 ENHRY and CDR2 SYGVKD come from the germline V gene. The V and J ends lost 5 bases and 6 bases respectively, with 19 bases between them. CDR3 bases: TGTGCCATCAGTACTACGTGGAGAAACAAACATGAAAAACTGTTTTTT. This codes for CAISTTWRNKHEKLFF.

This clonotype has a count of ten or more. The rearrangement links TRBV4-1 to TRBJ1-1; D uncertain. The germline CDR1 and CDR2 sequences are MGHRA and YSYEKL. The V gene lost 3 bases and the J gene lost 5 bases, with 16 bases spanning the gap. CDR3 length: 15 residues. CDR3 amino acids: CASSQARGVGTEAFF. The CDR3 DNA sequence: TGCGCCAGCAGCCAGGCACGGGGAGTGGGGACTGAAGCTTTCTTT.

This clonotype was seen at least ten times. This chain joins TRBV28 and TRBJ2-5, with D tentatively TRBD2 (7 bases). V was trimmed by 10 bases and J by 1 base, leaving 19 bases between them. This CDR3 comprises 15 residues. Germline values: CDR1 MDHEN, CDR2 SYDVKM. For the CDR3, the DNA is TGTGCCACCAGGCCGAGGGGGGGCCTCCAAGAGACCCAGTACTTC. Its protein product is CATRPRGGLQETQYF.

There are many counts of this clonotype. The CDR3 coding sequence is TGCGCCAGCAGCATGGGGCAGCTTAGAGGACTAGCGATCGACGAGCAGTACTTC. This codes for CASSMGQLRGLAIDEQYF. The chain combines TRBV5-1 with TRBJ2-7; TRBD2 aligns across 9 bases. V dropped 4 bases and J dropped 5; count of bases not matched to a gene: 19. The CDR3 length is 18 residues. CDR1 and CDR2 from the germline V gene are SGHRS and YFSETQ.

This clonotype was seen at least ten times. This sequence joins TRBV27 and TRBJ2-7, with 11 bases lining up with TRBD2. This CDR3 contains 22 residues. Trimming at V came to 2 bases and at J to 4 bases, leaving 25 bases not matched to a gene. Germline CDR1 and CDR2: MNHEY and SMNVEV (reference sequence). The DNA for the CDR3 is TGTGCCAGCAGTTTACGGGCAGTCCCGAAGACTAGCGGGATACGACGTTTATACGAGCAGTACTTC. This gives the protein CASSLRAVPKTSGIRRLYEQYF.

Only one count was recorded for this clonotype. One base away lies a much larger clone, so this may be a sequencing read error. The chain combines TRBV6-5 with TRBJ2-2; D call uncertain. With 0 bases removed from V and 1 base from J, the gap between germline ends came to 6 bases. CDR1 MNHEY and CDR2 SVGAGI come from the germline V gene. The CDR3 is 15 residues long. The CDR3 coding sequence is TGTGCCAGCAGTTACTCTCCGGGGAACACCGGGGAGCTGTTTTTT. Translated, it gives CASSYSPGNTGELFF.

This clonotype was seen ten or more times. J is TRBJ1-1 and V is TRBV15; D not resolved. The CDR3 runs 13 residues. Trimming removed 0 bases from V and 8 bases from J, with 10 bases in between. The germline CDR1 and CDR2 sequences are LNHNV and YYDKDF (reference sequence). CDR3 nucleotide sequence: TGTGCCACCAGCAGAGATTGGGGTGGCGAAGCTTTCTTT. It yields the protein CATSRDWGGEAFF.

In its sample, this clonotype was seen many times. CDR3 in DNA: TGTGCCAGCAGCTACTCGACGGAGACCCAGTACTTC. Encoded protein: CASSYSTETQYF. This chain uses TRBV7-9 with TRBJ2-5; D ambiguous. This CDR3 contains 12 residues. Germline CDR1 is SEHNR and CDR2 is FQNEAQ (reference sequence). V was trimmed by 4 bases and J by 5 bases, leaving 8 bases between them.

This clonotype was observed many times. CDR3 in DNA: TGTGCCAGCAGTTACAGCAACCTAGCGGGAGTCACAGATACGCAGTATTTT. Amino acid sequence: CASSYSNLAGVTDTQYF. The gene calls are TRBV6-6 and TRBJ2-3; 10 bases line up with TRBD2. The junction had 7 bases not matched to a gene; V was cut back by 2 bases and J by 2 bases. Germline V CDR1 and CDR2: MNHNY, SVGAGI (reference sequence). There are 17 residues in the CDR3.